This paragraph reports one T cell receptor beta chain. Recent vaccinations or acute infections were absent in the healthy HIV-negative adult donors. Trimming took 4 bases from V and 2 from J, leaving 11 bases between them. This CDR3 is 14 amino acids long. CDR1 GTSNPN and CDR2 SVGIG come from the germline V gene (reference sequence). The data were taken from a study of shared clonotypes between healthy human individuals. As for the study in general: A donor's plate count was three for CD4 naive and three for CD4 memory; CD8 naive had two and CD8 memory one.

TCRdb keeps only in-frame clones here, not all; method: immunoSEQ multiplex PCR. This table has 2,500,000 or so clones, around 94% appearing once. The source is a man aged 18 to 30 in good health. Material for sequencing was naive CD4+ T cells sorted from blood. This sample's subset: CD45RA+ positively selected. The V gene is TRBV30, the J gene TRBJ2-2, with D possibly matching TRBD2 (5 bases). CDR3 amino acids: CAWTGEPNTGELFF. The CDR3 coding sequence is TGTGCCTGGACCGGGGAACCTAACACCGGGGAGCTGTTTTTT.